Detailed here is one T cell receptor beta chain. The source of the sample is a study of blood T cell repertoires in COVID-19. The wider study: Collection of acute and convalescent COVID-19 samples took place in the United States, Italy and Spain. Nucleic acid was either cDNA or gDNA, and it came from T cells, B-cell-depleted T cells, or PBMCs.

The CDR3 runs 14 residues. The V gene's germline CDR1 is LGHDT and CDR2 YNNKEL (reference sequence). Trimming cost V 4 bases and J 6 bases, with 14 bases left between them. In the authors' workflow: Reference gene primers were amplified, and this amplification served to estimate nucleated cell counts. Sequenced by immunoSEQ multiplex PCR; TCRdb stores in-frame clones only, minus some. The DNA gave D and trimming, while V, J and clone size come from that table. Seen here are approximately 250,000 clones, around four fifths observed once, and the top ten hold just under 6.5%. The sample consisted of peripheral blood. V and J are TRBV3-1 (or the pseudogene TRBV3-2) and TRBJ2-3, with D unclear. This TCR came from a woman aged 60 to 75 with active or convalescent COVID-19. This CDR3 reads CASSLTERMDTQYF. The DNA for the CDR3 is TGTGCCAGCAGCCTCACGGAGAGGATGGATACGCAGTATTTT.